A selection of T cell receptor beta chains follows, all from one sample in a study of shared clonotypes between healthy human individuals. TCRdb's copy holds only in-frame clones and misses some; the assay was immunoSEQ multiplex PCR. The sample lists 2 million to 2.5 million clones, roughly 96% occurring once. Sample: naive CD4+ T cells sorted from blood. Every receptor here comes from a man aged 18 to 29 in good health. CDR3s include the opening cysteine and the closing phenylalanine or tryptophan. A D gene is named only where the DNA matches it firmly. Clone size is given for some rows only: seen once, a few or many times, or a class if the clone is expanded.

abundance,d_gene,v_gene,j_gene,CDR3nt,CDR3aa
-,TRBD1,TRBV2,TRBJ1-4,TGTGCCAGCAGTTTACAGGGGGGAAAACTGTTTTTT,CASSLQGGKLFF
-,-,TRBV7-9,TRBJ1-2,TGTGCCAGCAGCTTACCTTTATTAGGCTACACCTTC,CASSLPLLGYTF
-,TRBD1,TRBV10-2,TRBJ1-3,TGCGCCAGCAGTCGAGGGACAGTCTCTGGAAACACCATATATTTT,CASSRGTVSGNTIYF
-,TRBD1,TRBV7-2,TRBJ1-5,TGTGCCAGCAGCTCAACAGGGGACCAGCCCCAGCATTTT,CASSSTGDQPQHF
-,TRBD2,TRBV7-2,TRBJ2-7,TGTGCCAGCAGCCCCCAAGGCGGGAGCTCCTACGAGCAGTACTTC,CASSPQGGSSYEQYF
-,-,TRBV30,TRBJ2-3,TGTGCCTGGAGTGTACAGCCAGGGCAGAAAGATACGCAGTATTTT,CAWSVQPGQKDTQYF
-,-,TRBV25-1,TRBJ1-6,TGTGCCAGCAGTGAATATATTCAAACGAACTCACCCCTCCACTTT,CASSEYIQTNSPLHF
-,-,TRBV19,TRBJ1-4,TGTGCCAGTAGTACTGCAGGTATAACTGAAAAACTGTTTTTT,CASSTAGITEKLFF
-,TRBD2,TRBV10-3,TRBJ2-3,TGTGCCATCAGTGATGGACGGGGGGGCATTGATACGCAGTATTTT,CAISDGRGGIDTQYF
-,-,TRBV5-1,TRBJ2-2,TGCGCCAGCAGCGGACAGATCGCTCCTACCGGGGAGCTGTTTTTT,CASSGQIAPTGELFF
-,TRBD1,TRBV7-9,TRBJ1-4,TGTGCCAGCAGCATGGGACAGAGAAATGAAAAACTGTTTTTT,CASSMGQRNEKLFF
-,-,TRBV14,TRBJ1-6,TGTGCCAGCAATCAGGGGATTGATTCACCCCTCCACTTT,CASNQGIDSPLHF
-,-,TRBV18,TRBJ2-5,TGTGCCAGCTCACCACTCCCTACCCAAGAGACCCAGTACTTC,CASSPLPTQETQYF
-,-,TRBV6-1,TRBJ1-5,TGTGCCAGCAGTGGACAGGTAAGCGGCAATCAGCCCCAGCATTTT,CASSGQVSGNQPQHF
-,TRBD1,TRBV19,TRBJ1-6,TGTGCCAGTCGGGACAGGGAATATAATTCACCCCTCCACTTT,CASRDREYNSPLHF
-,TRBD2,TRBV9,TRBJ2-1,TGTGCCAGCAGCGTTACTAGCGGGAGCTCCTACAATGAGCAGTTCTTC,CASSVTSGSSYNEQFF
-,-,TRBV5-4,TRBJ1-2,TGTGCCAGCAGCTTGGTGGGGACCTCTATCGGGGGCTACACCTTC,CASSLVGTSIGGYTF
-,-,TRBV7-2,TRBJ2-7,TGTGCCAGCAGCTCAAGGTGGGATAGCTACGAGCAGTACTTC,CASSSRWDSYEQYF
-,-,TRBV9,TRBJ1-2,TGTGCCAGCAGCGTAGGATCGGGGGCCCTTGGCTACACCTTC,CASSVGSGALGYTF
-,TRBD1,TRBV29-1,TRBJ1-1,TGCAGCGTTTCAGGGGGGACTAACACTGAAGCTTTCTTT,CSVSGGTNTEAFF
once,TRBD1,TRBV9,TRBJ2-7,TGTGCCAGCAGCGAAGGGACAGGGCGGTCCTACGAGCAGTACTTC,CASSEGTGRSYEQYF
-,TRBD2,TRBV30,TRBJ2-3,TGTGCCTGGACCCCGGGACTAGCGGGGCCCAGAGATACGCAGTATTTT,CAWTPGLAGPRDTQYF
-,-,TRBV11-2,TRBJ1-6,TGTGCCAGCAGCTTAGAAGGGAATTCACCCCTCCACTTT,CASSLEGNSPLHF
-,TRBD1,TRBV11-1,TRBJ2-7,TGTGCCAGCAGCGGATGGGACAGAACCTACGAGCAGTACTTC,CASSGWDRTYEQYF
-,-,TRBV5-1,TRBJ1-1,TGCGCCAGCAGCTATTGGTCAGGATCGGGGGACACTGAAGCTTTCTTT,CASSYWSGSGDTEAFF
-,-,TRBV10-3,TRBJ2-7,TGTGCCATCACCGAAGTCCCGGGTCCCTACGAGCAGTACTTC,CAITEVPGPYEQYF
-,-,TRBV6-1,TRBJ2-2,TGTGCCAGCAGGTCCGCTTCGGGTGGCACCGGGGAGCTGTTTTTT,CASRSASGGTGELFF
-,-,TRBV28,TRBJ2-1,TGTGCCAGCAGTTCCGGACCGATCACCTACAATGAGCAGTTCTTC,CASSSGPITYNEQFF
-,TRBD2,TRBV5-1,TRBJ2-7,TGCGCCAGCAGCTTGGGAAGCGGGAGTCCCTACGAGCAGTACTTC,CASSLGSGSPYEQYF
-,-,TRBV6-5,TRBJ1-1,TGTGCCAGCAGAAGGGCCCCAAACACTGAAGCTTTCTTT,CASRRAPNTEAFF
-,-,TRBV28,TRBJ2-2,TGTGCCAGCAGTTTCCCAGGGGGGGCCGGGGAGCTGTTTTTT,CASSFPGGAGELFF
-,TRBD1,TRBV30,TRBJ2-3,TGTGCCTGCCGACAGGGGCCCACAGATACGCAGTATTTT,CACRQGPTDTQYF
-,TRBD1,TRBV29-1,TRBJ1-2,TGCAGCGTTTTCGAGGACAGGCGCTCACCTAACTATGGCTACACCTTC,CSVFEDRRSPNYGYTF
-,-,TRBV28,TRBJ2-5,TGTGCCAGCAGTGTCCAAGAGACCCAGTACTTC,CASSVQETQYF
-,-,TRBV25-1,TRBJ1-3,TGTGCCAGCAGTGCTCAGGGGTTCCTCTCTGGAAACACCATATATTTT,CASSAQGFLSGNTIYF
-,TRBD2,TRBV5-1,TRBJ2-5,TGCGCCAGCAGTTCCCCTAGCGGGGGGACCCAAAAAGAGACCCAGTACTTC,CASSSPSGGTQKETQYF
-,TRBD1,TRBV5-1,TRBJ2-7,TGCGCCAGCAGCCTGGACAGGATCTACGAGCAGTACTTC,CASSLDRIYEQYF
once,TRBD1,TRBV29-1,TRBJ1-2,TGCAGCGCCCCCGGACAGGGTGGGAGGGACACCTTC,CSAPGQGGRDTF
-,-,TRBV5-1,TRBJ1-2,TGCGCCAGCAGCTTCGGTACAGCCGGCTACACCTTC,CASSFGTAGYTF
-,-,TRBV11-3,TRBJ1-1,TGTGCCAGCAGCTTTTACGGACAGAACACTGAAGCTTTCTTT,CASSFYGQNTEAFF
-,-,TRBV5-1,TRBJ2-7,TGCGCCAGCAGCTTGGCCGGCGGGACCTACGAGCAGTACTTC,CASSLAGGTYEQYF
-,-,TRBV5-1,TRBJ2-5,TGCGCCAGCAGTTACCTAGACAAAGAGACCCAGTACTTC,CASSYLDKETQYF
-,-,TRBV10-3,TRBJ1-1,TGTGCCATCAGTGAGTCTGGGGGGGCCACTGAAGCTTTCTTT,CAISESGGATEAFF
-,TRBD1,TRBV28,TRBJ2-7,TGTGCCAGCAGTCCCGCGGGACAGGCCGACTACGAGCAGTACTTC,CASSPAGQADYEQYF
once,TRBD1,TRBV29-1,TRBJ1-4,TGCAGCACTAGGACAGGGGCTAATGAAAAACTGTTTTTT,CSTRTGANEKLFF
-,-,TRBV7-9,TRBJ2-3,TGTGCCAGCAGCCCTGGGACTCCCACAGATACGCAGTATTTT,CASSPGTPTDTQYF